This T cell receptor (beta chain) is from a study of T-cell reconstitution after alpha-beta-depleted transplantation in children. V gave up 6 bases and J gave up 5 bases; unmatched junction bases: 17. The CDR3 covers 18 residues. CDR1 is SQVTM, CDR2 ANQGSEA, per germline. Unique molecular identifiers were used to barcode this TCRbeta library. TCRdb redid the calling of the PCR reads with MiXCR, one entry per CDR3 protein. The sample lists some 590,000 distinct CDR3 sequences, 8% to 11% seen once, with about 4.2% in the top ten. The rearrangement uses TRBV29-1 and TRBJ2-2; 11 bases are a match to TRBD1. The sequenced sample was PBMCs from the stem cell graft donor, obtained from the stem cell graft. The TCR comes from a human donor who donated a stem cell graft to a child with acute myeloid leukemia. The CDR3 bases are TGCAGCGTCGCCATAGACCGGGACAGGGGGTTGGTAACCGGGGAGCTGTTTTTT. This sequence encodes CSVAIDRDRGLVTGELFF.